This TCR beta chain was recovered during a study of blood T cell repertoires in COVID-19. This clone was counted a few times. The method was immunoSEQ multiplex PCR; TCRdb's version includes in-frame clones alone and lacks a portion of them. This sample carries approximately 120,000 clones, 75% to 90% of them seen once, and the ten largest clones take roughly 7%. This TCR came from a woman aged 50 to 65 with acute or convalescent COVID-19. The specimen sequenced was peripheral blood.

This CDR3 is CASSSRQGKNIQYF. The CDR3 DNA reads as TGTGCCAGCAGTTCCAGACAGGGTAAAAACATTCAGTACTTC. The chain recombines TRBV6-5 with TRBJ2-4; 7 bases map to TRBD1. With V trimmed by 4 bases and J by 4 bases, 4 bases remained unmatched. There are 14 residues in the CDR3. Germline V gives CDR1 MNHEY, CDR2 SVGAGI.